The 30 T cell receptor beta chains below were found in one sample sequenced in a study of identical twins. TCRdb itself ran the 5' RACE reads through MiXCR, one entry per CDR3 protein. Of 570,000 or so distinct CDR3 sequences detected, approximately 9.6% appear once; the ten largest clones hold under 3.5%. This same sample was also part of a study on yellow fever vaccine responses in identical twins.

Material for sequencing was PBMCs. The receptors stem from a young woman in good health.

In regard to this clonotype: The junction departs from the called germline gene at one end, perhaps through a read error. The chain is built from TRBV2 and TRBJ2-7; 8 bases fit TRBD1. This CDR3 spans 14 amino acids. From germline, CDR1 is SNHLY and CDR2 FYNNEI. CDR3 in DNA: TGTGCCAGCAGTCCACAGTGGGCAGGGGGCCGGCCAAACTTC. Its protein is CASSPQWAGGRPNF.

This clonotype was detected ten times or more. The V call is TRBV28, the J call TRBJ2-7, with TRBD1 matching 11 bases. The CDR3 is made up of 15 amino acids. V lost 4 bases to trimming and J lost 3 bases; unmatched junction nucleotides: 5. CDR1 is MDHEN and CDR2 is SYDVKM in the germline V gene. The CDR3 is CASSSAGTGGYEQYF. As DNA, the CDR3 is TGTGCCAGCAGTTCCGCCGGGACAGGGGGCTACGAGCAGTACTTC. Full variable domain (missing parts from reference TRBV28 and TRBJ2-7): DVKVTQSSRYLVKRTGEKVFLECVQDMDHENMFWYRQDPGLGLRLIYFSYDVKMKEKGDIPEGYSVSREKKERFSLILESASTNQTSMYLCASSSAGTGGYEQYFGPGTRLTVT.

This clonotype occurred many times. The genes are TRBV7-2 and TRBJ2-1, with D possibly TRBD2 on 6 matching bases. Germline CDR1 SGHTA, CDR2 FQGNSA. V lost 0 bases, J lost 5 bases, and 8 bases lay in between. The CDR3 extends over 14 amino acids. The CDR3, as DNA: TGTGCCAGCAGCTTAGCGGGACTGAACAATGAGCAGTTCTTC. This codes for CASSLAGLNNEQFF.

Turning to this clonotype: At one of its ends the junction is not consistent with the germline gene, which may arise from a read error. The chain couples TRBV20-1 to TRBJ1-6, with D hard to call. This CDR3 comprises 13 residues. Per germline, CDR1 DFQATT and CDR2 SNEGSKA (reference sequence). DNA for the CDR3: TGCAGTGTTAGACCCGATCCGAAATCACCCCTCCACTTT. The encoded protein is CSVRPDPKSPLHF.

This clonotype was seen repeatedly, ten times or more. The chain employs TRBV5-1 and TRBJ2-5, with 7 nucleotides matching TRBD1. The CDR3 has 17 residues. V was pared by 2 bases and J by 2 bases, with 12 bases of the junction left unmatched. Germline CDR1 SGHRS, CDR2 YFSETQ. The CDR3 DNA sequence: TGCGCCAGCAGCTTATGGATCACAGGGGTCAAGCAAGAGACCCAGTACTTC. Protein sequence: CASSLWITGVKQETQYF.

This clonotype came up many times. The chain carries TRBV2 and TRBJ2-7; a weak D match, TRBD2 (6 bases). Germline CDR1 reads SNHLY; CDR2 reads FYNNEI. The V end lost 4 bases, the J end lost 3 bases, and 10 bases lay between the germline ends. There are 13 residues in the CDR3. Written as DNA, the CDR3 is TGTGCCAGCAGTGTCTTCGGGGGCTACGAGCAGTACTTC. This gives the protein CASSVFGGYEQYF.

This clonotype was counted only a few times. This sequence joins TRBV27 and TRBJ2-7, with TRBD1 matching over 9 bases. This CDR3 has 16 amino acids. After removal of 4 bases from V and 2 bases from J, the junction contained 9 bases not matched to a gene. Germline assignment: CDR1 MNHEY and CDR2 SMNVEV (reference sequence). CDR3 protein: CASSSLSHRGPYEQYF. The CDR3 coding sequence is TGTGCCAGCAGTTCCCTGTCACACAGGGGGCCCTACGAGCAGTACTTC.

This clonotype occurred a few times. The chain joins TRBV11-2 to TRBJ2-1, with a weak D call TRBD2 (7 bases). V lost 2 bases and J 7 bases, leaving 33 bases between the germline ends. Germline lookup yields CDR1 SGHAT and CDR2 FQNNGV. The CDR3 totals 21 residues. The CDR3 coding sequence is TGTGCCAGCAGCTTATTTATGGGAGGGTCGTTAGCTCAGGGGCTTAGTAATGAGCAGTTCTTC. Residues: CASSLFMGGSLAQGLSNEQFF.

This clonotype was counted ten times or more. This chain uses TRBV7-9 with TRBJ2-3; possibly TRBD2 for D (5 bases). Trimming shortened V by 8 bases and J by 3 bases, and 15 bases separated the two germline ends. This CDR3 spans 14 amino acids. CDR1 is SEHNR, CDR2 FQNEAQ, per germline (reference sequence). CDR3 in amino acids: CASSPSRGTDTQYF. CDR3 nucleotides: TGTGCCAGCTCCCCAAGCCGGGGAACAGATACGCAGTATTTT.

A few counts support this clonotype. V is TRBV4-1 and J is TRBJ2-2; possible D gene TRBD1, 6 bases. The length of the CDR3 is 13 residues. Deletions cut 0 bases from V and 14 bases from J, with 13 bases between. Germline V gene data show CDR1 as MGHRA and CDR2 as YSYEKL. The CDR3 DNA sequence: TGCGCCAGCAGCCAAGATCTGGGCAGGGGCCTGTTTTTT. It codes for CASSQDLGRGLFF.

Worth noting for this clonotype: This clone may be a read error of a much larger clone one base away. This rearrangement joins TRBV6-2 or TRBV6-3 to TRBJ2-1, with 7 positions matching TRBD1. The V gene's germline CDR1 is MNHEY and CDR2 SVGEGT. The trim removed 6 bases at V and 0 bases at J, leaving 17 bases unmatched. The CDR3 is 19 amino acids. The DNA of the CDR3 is TGTGCCAGCAGCCAAGAGGGGGCAGATTATCGGAGCTCCTACAATGAGCAGTTCTTC. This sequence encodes CASSQEGADYRSSYNEQFF.

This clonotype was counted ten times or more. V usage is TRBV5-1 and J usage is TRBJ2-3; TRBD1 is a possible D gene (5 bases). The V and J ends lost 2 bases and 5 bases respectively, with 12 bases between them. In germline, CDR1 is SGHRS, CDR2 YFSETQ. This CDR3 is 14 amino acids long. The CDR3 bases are TGCGCCAGCAGCTTAGTTCCCCAGGGAGATACGCAGTATTTT. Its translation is CASSLVPQGDTQYF. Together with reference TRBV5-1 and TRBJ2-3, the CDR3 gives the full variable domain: KAGVTQTPRYLIKTRGQQVTLSCSPISGHRSVSWYQQTPGQGLQFLFEYFSETQRNKGNFPGRFSGRQFSNSRSEMNVSTLELGDSALYLCASSLVPQGDTQYFGPGTRLTVL.

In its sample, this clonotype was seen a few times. The CDR3: CASSLEGQKNEKLFF. The CDR3 nucleotides read TGTGCCAGCAGCTTAGAGGGACAGAAGAATGAAAAACTGTTTTTT. V and J are TRBV7-2 and TRBJ1-4, with 7 bases fitting TRBD1. Germline V gene data show CDR1 as SGHTA and CDR2 as FQGNSA. V shed 1 base and J 5 bases; nucleotides not matched to a gene: 4. The CDR3 spans 15 residues.

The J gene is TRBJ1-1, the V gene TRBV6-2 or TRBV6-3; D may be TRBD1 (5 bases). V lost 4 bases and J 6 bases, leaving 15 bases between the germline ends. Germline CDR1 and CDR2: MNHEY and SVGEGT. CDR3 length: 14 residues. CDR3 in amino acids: CASSSPKRGAEAFF. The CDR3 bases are TGTGCCAGCAGTTCTCCGAAGAGGGGAGCTGAAGCTTTCTTT.

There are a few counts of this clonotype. DNA for the CDR3: TGTGCCACCAGTGCCCCGGGACCAACAACCGGGGAGCTGTTTTTT. This sequence encodes CATSAPGPTTGELFF. The chain couples TRBV24-1 to TRBJ2-2; D is perhaps TRBD1 or TRBD2 (5 bases each). The length of the CDR3 is 15 residues. Trimming took off 5 bases at V and 5 bases at J, with 14 bases between the two ends. Germline V CDR1 and CDR2: KGHDR, SFDVKD.

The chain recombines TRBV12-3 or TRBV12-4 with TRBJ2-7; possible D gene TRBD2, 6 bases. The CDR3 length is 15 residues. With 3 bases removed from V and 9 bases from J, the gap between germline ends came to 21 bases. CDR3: CASSFARESYMRQYF. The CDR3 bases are TGTGCCAGCAGTTTTGCGCGGGAAAGTTATATGAGGCAGTACTTC.

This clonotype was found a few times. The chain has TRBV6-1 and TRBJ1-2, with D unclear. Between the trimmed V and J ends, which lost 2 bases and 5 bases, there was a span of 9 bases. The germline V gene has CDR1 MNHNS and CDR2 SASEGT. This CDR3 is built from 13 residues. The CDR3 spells CASSERKGYGYTF. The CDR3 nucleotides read TGTGCCAGCAGTGAACGGAAAGGGTATGGCTACACCTTC.

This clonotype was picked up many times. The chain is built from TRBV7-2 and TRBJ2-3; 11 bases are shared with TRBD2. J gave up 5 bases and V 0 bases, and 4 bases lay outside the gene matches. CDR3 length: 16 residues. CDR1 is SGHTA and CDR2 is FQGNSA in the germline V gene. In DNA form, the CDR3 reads TGTGCCAGCAGCTTAGCGGGACTAGCGGAGCAAGATACGCAGTATTTT. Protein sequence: CASSLAGLAEQDTQYF. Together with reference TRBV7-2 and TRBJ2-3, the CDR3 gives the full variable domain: GAGVSQSPSNKVTEKGKDVELRCDPISGHTALYWYRQSLGQGLEFLIYFQGNSAPDKSGLPSDRFSAERTGGSVSTLTIQRTQQEDSAVYLCASSLAGLAEQDTQYFGPGTRLTVL.

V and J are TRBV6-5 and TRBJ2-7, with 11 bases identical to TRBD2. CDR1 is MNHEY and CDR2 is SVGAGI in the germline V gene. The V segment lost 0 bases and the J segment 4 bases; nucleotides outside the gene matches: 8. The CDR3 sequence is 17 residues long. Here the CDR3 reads CASSYSPPTSGIYEQYF. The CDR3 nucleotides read TGTGCCAGCAGTTACTCCCCGCCGACTAGCGGGATATACGAGCAGTACTTC.

The CDR3 loop reads CASRRGRALYQETQYF. The CDR3 DNA reads as TGTGCCAGCAGGCGCGGGAGGGCTTTGTACCAAGAGACCCAGTACTTC. The rearrangement links TRBV6-2 or TRBV6-3 to TRBJ2-5; 9 nucleotides match TRBD2. Trimming cost V 6 bases and J 0 bases; bases outside gene matches: 8. Germline-derived CDR1 and CDR2 are MNHEY and SVGEGT. The CDR3 sequence is 16 residues long.

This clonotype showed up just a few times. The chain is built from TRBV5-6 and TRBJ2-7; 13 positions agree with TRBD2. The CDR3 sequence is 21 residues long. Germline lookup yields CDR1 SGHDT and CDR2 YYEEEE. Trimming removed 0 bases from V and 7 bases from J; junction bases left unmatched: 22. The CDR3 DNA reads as TGTGCCAGCAGCTTGGTAGCGAGTGGGACTAGCGGGGAACGGGTATCGAGGGAGCAGTACTTC. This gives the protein CASSLVASGTSGERVSREQYF.

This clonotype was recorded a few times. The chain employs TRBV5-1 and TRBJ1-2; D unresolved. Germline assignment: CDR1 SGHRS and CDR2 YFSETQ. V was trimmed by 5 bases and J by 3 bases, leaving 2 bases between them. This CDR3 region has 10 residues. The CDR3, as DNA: TGCGCCAGCAGTTACTATGGCTACACCTTC. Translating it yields CASSYYGYTF.

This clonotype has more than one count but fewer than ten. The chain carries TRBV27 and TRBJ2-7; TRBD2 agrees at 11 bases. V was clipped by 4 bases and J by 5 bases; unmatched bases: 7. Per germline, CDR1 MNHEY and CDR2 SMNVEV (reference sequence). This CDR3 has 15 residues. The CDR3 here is CASSSRLAGNNEQYF. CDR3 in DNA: TGTGCCAGCAGTTCAAGACTAGCGGGAAACAACGAGCAGTACTTC.

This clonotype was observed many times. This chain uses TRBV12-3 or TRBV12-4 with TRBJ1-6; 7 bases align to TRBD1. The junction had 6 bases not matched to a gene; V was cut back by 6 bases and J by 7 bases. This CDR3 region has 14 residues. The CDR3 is CASRQGQENSPLHF. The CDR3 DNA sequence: TGTGCCAGCAGACAAGGACAGGAAAATTCACCCCTCCACTTT.

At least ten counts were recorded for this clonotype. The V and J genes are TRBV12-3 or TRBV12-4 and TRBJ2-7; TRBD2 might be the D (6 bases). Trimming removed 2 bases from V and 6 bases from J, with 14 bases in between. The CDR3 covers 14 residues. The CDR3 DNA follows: TGTGCCAGCAGTTTAATACGGGAGTCCGGCGAGCAGTACTTC. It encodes CASSLIRESGEQYF.

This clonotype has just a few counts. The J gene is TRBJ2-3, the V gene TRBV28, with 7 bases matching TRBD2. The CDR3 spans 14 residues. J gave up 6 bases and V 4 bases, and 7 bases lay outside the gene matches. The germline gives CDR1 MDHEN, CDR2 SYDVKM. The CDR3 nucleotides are TGTGCCAGCAGTTCCCGACTAGCAGCGGATACGCAGTATTTT. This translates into CASSSRLAADTQYF.

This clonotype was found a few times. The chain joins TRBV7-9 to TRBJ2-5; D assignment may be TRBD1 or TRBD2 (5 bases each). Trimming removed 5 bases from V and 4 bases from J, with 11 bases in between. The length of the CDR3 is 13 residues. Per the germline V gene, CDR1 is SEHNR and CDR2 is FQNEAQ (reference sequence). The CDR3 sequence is CASSPRDRETQYF. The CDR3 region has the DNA TGTGCCAGCAGCCCCCGGGACCGAGAGACCCAGTACTTC. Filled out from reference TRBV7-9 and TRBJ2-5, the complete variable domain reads DTGVSQNPRHKITKRGQNVTFRCDPISEHNRLYWYRQTLGQGPEFLTYFQNEAQLEKSRLLSDRFSAERPKGSFSTLEIQRTEQGDSAMYLCASSPRDRETQYFGPGTRLLVL.

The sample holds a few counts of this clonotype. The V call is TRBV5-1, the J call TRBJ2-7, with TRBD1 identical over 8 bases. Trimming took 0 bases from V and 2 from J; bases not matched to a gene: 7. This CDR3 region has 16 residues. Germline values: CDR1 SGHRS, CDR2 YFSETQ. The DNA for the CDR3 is TGCGCCAGCAGCTTGGTTCCGGGACAGGTCACCTACGAGCAGTACTTC. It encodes CASSLVPGQVTYEQYF.

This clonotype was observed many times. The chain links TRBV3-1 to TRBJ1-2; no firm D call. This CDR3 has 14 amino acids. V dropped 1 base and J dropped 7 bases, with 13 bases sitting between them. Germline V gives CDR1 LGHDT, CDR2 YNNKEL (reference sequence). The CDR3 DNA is TGTGCCAGCAGCCAAGTAGTAATGGGCTCTGGCTACACCTTC. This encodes CASSQVVMGSGYTF. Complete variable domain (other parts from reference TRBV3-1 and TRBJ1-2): DTAVSQTPKYLVTQMGNDKSIKCEQNLGHDTMYWYKQDSKKFLKIMFSYNNKELIINETVPNRFSPKSPDKAHLNLHINSLELGDSAVYFCASSQVVMGSGYTFGSGTRLTVV.

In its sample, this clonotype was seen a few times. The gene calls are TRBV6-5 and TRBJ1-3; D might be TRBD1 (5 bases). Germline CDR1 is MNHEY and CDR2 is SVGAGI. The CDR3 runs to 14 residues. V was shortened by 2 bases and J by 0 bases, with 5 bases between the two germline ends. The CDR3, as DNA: TGTGCCAGCAGTTACAGGGGCTCTGGAAACACCATATATTTT. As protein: CASSYRGSGNTIYF.